Below are 10 T cell receptor beta chains sequenced from a single sample in a study of blood T cells in healthy people across ages. Through a sample-barcoded 5' primer and a J-beta primer mix, a second PCR was run for roughly 7 to 11 cycles. Via MiXCR, TCRdb re-called the 5' RACE reads, giving one row per CDR3 protein. Of around 1,900,000 distinct CDR3 sequences listed, approximately 40% are singletons. The sample taken for sequencing was blood. The source of these receptors is a human donor in good health.

A few counts support this clonotype. The chain employs TRBV29-1 and TRBJ2-7; 7 positions match TRBD1. Germline-derived CDR1 and CDR2 are SQVTM and ANQGSEA. V was clipped by 6 bases and J by 2 bases; unmatched bases: 4. The CDR3 has 12 residues. CDR3 residues: CSVTGSPYEQYF. Written as DNA, the CDR3 is TGCAGCGTGACAGGGAGCCCCTACGAGCAGTACTTC.

This clonotype appeared a few times. The chain links TRBV4-2 to TRBJ2-5; TRBD2 matches 7 bases. Looked up from germline, CDR1 is LGHNA and CDR2 is YNFKEQ. V trimming: 1 base; J trimming: 5 bases; junction bases outside the gene matches: 10. The CDR3 runs 16 residues. The CDR3 sequence is CASSQGIASGGETQYF. In nucleotides, the CDR3 is TGTGCCAGCAGCCAAGGGATCGCTAGCGGTGGGGAGACCCAGTACTTC.

V usage is TRBV20-1 and J usage is TRBJ2-3, with 7 positions matching TRBD1. Germline V gives CDR1 DFQATT, CDR2 SNEGSKA (reference sequence). Germline trimming cut 5 bases from V and 2 bases from J; bases unmatched to any gene: 7. The CDR3 loop spans 14 amino acids. The CDR3, as DNA: TGCAGTGCTCGGACAGGCTCGACCACAGATACGCAGTATTTT. Translating it yields CSARTGSTTDTQYF.

This sequence joins TRBV7-3 and TRBJ1-2, with D possibly matching TRBD1 (5 bases). The V end lost 6 bases, the J end lost 7 bases, and 18 bases lay between the germline ends. Germline V gene sequence: CDR1 SGHTA, CDR2 FQGTGA. The CDR3 is made up of 14 amino acids. CDR3 DNA: TGTGCCAGCAGGGAGGATGGGACGCCCGGTGGCTACACCTTC. Translated, it gives CASREDGTPGGYTF.

This clonotype has a handful of counts. The chain combines TRBV24-1 with TRBJ2-1; D remains ambiguous. Trimming left V 4 bases short and J 5 bases short, with 11 bases between. This CDR3 has 14 amino acids. Germline V gene sequence: CDR1 KGHDR, CDR2 SFDVKD. The CDR3 DNA sequence: TGTGCCACCAGTGAGTTGGACCGAAACAATGAGCAGTTCTTC. Amino acid sequence: CATSELDRNNEQFF.

This clonotype was seen more than once but under ten times. V gene TRBV5-1 combines with J gene TRBJ2-5; maybe TRBD1 (5 bases). Germline V gives CDR1 SGHRS, CDR2 YFSETQ. V lost 0 bases and J lost 5, with 8 bases in between. CDR3 size: 13 residues. CDR3 nucleotide sequence: TGCGCCAGCAGCTTGGGACAGATGGAGACCCAGTACTTC. It specifies CASSLGQMETQYF.

This clonotype was found a few times. The chain carries TRBV5-1 and TRBJ1-1, with 8 positions matching TRBD1. CDR3 length: 14 amino acids. J gave up 7 bases and V 4 bases, and 9 bases lay outside the gene matches. CDR1 and CDR2 (germline): SGHRS, YFSETQ. CDR3: CASSTIPGQDEAFF. The CDR3 coding sequence is TGCGCCAGCAGCACGATTCCGGGACAGGATGAAGCTTTCTTT.

The CDR3 is CASSLWGTSVATGELFF. The CDR3, as DNA: TGCGCCAGCAGCTTGTGGGGGACTAGTGTGGCCACCGGGGAGCTGTTTTTT. The gene calls are TRBV5-1 and TRBJ2-2; 8 nucleotides align to TRBD2. Germline loops: CDR1 SGHRS, CDR2 YFSETQ. The trim removed 1 base at V and 4 bases at J, leaving 9 bases unmatched. The CDR3 covers 17 residues.

This chain uses TRBV3-1 with TRBJ2-4; D is possibly TRBD2 (7 bases). The J call could be wrong; TRBJ2-5 is a better fit for the DNA end. The CDR3 spans 16 residues. Germline V lookup: CDR1 LGHDT, CDR2 YNNKEL (reference sequence). CDR3 bases: TGTGCCAGCAGCCAAGGCTACCGGGGGGCGCAAGAGACCCAGTACTTC. Translating gives CASSQGYRGAQETQYF.

Of note for this clonotype: The junction does not match germline at one end; this may be a read error. This chain connects TRBV11-2 to TRBJ2-7, with D perhaps matching TRBD1 (5 bases). CDR1 and CDR2 (germline): SGHAT, FQNNGV. This CDR3 has 14 amino acids. This CDR3 is CASSLDRQTYERYF. The CDR3 DNA sequence: TGTGCCAGCAGCTTAGATCGACAGACGTACGAGCGGTACTTC.